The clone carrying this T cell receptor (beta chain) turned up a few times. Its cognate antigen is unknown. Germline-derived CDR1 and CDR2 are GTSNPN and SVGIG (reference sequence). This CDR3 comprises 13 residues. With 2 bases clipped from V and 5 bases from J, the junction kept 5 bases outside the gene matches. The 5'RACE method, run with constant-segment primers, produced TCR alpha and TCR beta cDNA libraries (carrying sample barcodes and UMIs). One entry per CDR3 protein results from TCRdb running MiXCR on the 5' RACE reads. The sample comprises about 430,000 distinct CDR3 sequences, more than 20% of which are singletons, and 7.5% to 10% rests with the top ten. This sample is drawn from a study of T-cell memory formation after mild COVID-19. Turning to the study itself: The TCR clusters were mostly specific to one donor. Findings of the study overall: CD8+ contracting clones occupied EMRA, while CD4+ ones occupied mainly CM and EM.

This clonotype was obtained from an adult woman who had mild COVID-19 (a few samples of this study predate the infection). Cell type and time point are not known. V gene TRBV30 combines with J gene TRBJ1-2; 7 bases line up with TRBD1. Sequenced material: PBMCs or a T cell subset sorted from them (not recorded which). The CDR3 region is CAWSRDRPYGYTF. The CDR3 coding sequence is TGTGCCTGGAGTAGGGACAGACCATATGGCTACACCTTC.